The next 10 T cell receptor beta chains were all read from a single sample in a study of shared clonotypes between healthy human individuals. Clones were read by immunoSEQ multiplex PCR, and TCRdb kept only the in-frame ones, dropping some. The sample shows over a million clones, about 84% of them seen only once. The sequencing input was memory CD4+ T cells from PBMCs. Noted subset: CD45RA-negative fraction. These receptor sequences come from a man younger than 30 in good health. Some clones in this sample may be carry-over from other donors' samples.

DNA of the CDR3: TGTGCCTGGAGTGTCGGCAGGGTGATAGGGACCCAGTACTTC. Its translation is CAWSVGRVIGTQYF. This chain uses TRBV30 with TRBJ2-5, with D possibly TRBD1 on 5 matching bases. CDR1 is GTSNPN and CDR2 is SVGIG in the germline V gene (reference sequence). The CDR3 spans 14 residues. Trimming stripped 0 bases from V and 7 bases from J, with 15 bases between.

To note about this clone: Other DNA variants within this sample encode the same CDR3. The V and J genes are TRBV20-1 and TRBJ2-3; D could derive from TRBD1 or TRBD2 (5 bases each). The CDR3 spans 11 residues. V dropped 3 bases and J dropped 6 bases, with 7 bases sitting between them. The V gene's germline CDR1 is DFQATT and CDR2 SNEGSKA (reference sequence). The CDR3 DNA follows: TGCAGTGCTAGTGGGACGGATACGCAGTATTTT. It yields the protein CSASGTDTQYF.

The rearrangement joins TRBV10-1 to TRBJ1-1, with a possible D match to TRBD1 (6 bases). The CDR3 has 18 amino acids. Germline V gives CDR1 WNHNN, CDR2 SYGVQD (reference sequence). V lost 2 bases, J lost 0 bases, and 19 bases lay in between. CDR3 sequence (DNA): TGCGCCAGCAGTGAGCCCAGCCCGGCAGGGGCCATGAACACTGAAGCTTTCTTT. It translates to CASSEPSPAGAMNTEAFF.

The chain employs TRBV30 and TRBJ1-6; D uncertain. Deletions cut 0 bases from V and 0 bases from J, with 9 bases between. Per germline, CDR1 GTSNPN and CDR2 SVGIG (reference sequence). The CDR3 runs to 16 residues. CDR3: CAWSVRSNSYNSPLHF. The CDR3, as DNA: TGTGCCTGGAGTGTACGGTCTAACTCCTATAATTCACCCCTCCACTTT.

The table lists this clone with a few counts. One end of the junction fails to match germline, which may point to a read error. CDR3 DNA: TGTGCCAGCACTGAAGGCGGAGGCTACACCTTC. It encodes CASTEGGGYTF. V is TRBV2 and J is TRBJ1-2; unclear D gene. The CDR3 sequence is 11 residues long. CDR1 is SNHLY and CDR2 is FYNNEI in the germline V gene. Variable domain in full (rest from reference TRBV2 and TRBJ1-2): EPEVTQTPSHQVTQMGQEVILRCVPISNHLYFYWYRQILGQKVEFLVSFYNNEISEKSEIFDDQFSVERPDGSNFTLKIRSTKLEDSAMYFCASTEGGGYTFGSGTRLTVV.

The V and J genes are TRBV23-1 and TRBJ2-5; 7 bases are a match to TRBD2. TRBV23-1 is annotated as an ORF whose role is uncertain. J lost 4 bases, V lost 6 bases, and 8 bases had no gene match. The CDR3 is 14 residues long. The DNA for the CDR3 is TGCGCCAGCAGGGGAACTCCGGGAGGAGAGACCCAGTACTTC. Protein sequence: CASRGTPGGETQYF.

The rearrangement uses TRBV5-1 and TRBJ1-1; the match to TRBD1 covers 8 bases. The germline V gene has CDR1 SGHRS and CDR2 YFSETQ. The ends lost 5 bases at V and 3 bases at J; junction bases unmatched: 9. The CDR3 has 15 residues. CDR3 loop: CASSFETGGHTEAFF. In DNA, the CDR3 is TGCGCCAGCAGTTTTGAAACAGGGGGGCACACTGAAGCTTTCTTT.

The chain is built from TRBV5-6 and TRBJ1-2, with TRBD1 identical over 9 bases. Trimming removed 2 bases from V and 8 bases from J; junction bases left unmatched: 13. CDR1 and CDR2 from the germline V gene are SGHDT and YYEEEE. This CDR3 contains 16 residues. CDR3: CASSLRRQGVGKGYTF. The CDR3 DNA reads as TGTGCCAGCAGCTTACGACGACAGGGGGTGGGGAAAGGCTACACCTTC. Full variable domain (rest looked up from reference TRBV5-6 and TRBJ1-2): DAGVTQSPTHLIKTRGQQVTLRCSPKSGHDTVSWYQQALGQGPQFIFQYYEEEERQRGNFPDRFSGHQFPNYSSELNVNALLLGDSALYLCASSLRRQGVGKGYTFGSGTRLTVV.

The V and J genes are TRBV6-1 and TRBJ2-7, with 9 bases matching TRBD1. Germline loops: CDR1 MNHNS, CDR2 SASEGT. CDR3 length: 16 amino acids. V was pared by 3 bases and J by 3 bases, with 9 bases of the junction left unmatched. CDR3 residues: CASSEGDRASFYEQYF. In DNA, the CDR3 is TGTGCCAGCAGTGAGGGGGACAGGGCCTCATTCTACGAGCAGTACTTC.

The CDR3 loop is CASSLPTGNGYTF. Here the CDR3 DNA reads TGTGCCAGCAGTTTGCCGACAGGGAATGGCTACACCTTC. The gene calls are TRBV28 and TRBJ1-2, with 7 bases identical to TRBD1. From germline, CDR1 is MDHEN and CDR2 SYDVKM. J was trimmed by 6 bases and V by 3 bases; bases with no gene match: 4. The CDR3 is 13 residues long.